This passage covers 9 T cell receptor beta chains from one sample sequenced in a study of radiotherapy plus CTLA-4 blockade in lung cancer. Using immunoSEQ multiplex PCR, the repertoire was profiled, and TCRdb retains in-frame clones only, with some absent. The sample includes around 110,000 clones, over 65% of them seen just once. The material sequenced was peripheral blood, taken from a patient treated with radiotherapy plus ipilimumab. All receptors come from a human donor with non-small cell lung cancer that progressed on radiotherapy plus ipilimumab. Some clones in this sample may be carry-over from other donors' samples.

Comments on this clone: Mismatch with germline at one junction end may stem from a read error. The gene calls are TRBV5-1 and TRBJ2-7, with TRBD1 matching over 7 bases. The CDR3 has 15 amino acids. Germline CDR1 is SGHRS and CDR2 is YFSETQ. This CDR3 is CATSSSAGGYYEQYF. The CDR3 bases are TGCGCCACCAGCTCCTCGGCAGGGGGATACTACGAGCAGTACTTC.

A few counts support this clone. The chain employs TRBV19 and TRBJ1-6; a possible D gene is TRBD1 (6 bases). Trimming took off 6 bases at V and 8 bases at J, with 11 bases between the two ends. Germline V CDR1 and CDR2: LNHDA, SQIVND (reference sequence). The CDR3 contains 13 residues. DNA of the CDR3: TGTGCCAGTAGCCTTGGACAGTATTCACCCCTCCACTTT. Translation: CASSLGQYSPLHF. The full variable domain, with the rest looked up from reference TRBV19 and TRBJ1-6, is DGGITQSPKYLFRKEGQNVTLSCEQNLNHDAMYWYRQDPGQGLRLIYYSQIVNDFQKGDIAEGYSVSREKKESFPLTVTSAQKNPTAFYLCASSLGQYSPLHFGNGTRLTVT.

The chain couples TRBV7-8 to TRBJ2-7, with D perhaps TRBD1 (5 bases). Trimming took off 6 bases at V and 2 bases at J, with 14 bases between the two ends. Germline CDR1 is SGHVS and CDR2 is FQNEAQ. There are 14 residues in the CDR3. This chain's CDR3 is CASRPDDRPYEQYF. The CDR3, as DNA: TGTGCCAGCAGGCCAGATGACAGACCCTACGAGCAGTACTTC.

The gene calls are TRBV30 and TRBJ1-1; 7 bases agree with TRBD1. V lost 2 bases, J lost 5 bases, and 5 bases stayed unmatched. In germline, CDR1 is GTSNPN, CDR2 SVGIG (reference sequence). The length of the CDR3 is 13 residues. CDR3 region: CAWSPIQGTEAFF. The DNA for the CDR3 is TGTGCCTGGAGTCCAATACAGGGGACTGAAGCTTTCTTT.

V and J are TRBV7-9 and TRBJ2-2; D is undetermined. The CDR3 loop spans 17 amino acids. Looked up from germline, CDR1 is SEHNR and CDR2 is FQNEAQ (reference sequence). The V end was cut by 5 bases, the J end by 1 base, with 17 bases between. The chain's CDR3 is CASSRPPWHKNTGELFF. Written as DNA, the CDR3 is TGTGCCAGCAGCAGACCCCCTTGGCACAAGAACACCGGGGAGCTGTTTTTT.

The chain recombines TRBV9 with TRBJ1-4, with TRBD1 matching 8 bases. The CDR3 runs to 15 residues. Germline CDR1 and CDR2: SGDLS and YYNGEE. J gave up 6 bases and V 4 bases, and 8 bases lay outside the gene matches. The CDR3 nucleotides are TGTGCCAGCAGCTCGAACAGGGGGTATGATGAAAAACTGTTTTTT. It codes for CASSSNRGYDEKLFF.

The V gene is TRBV5-4, the J gene TRBJ1-4; 9 bases fit TRBD1. The CDR3 has 15 amino acids. The germline gives CDR1 SGHNT, CDR2 YYREEE (reference sequence). Trimming at V came to 0 bases and at J to 6 bases, leaving 3 bases not matched to a gene. CDR3 in amino acids: CASSLAGTGYEKLFF. CDR3 sequence (DNA): TGTGCCAGCAGCTTGGCCGGGACAGGGTATGAAAAACTGTTTTTT.

The V gene is TRBV7-2, the J gene TRBJ2-1; either TRBD1 or TRBD2 may supply D (6 bases each). The CDR3 extends over 14 amino acids. Germline V gene data show CDR1 as SGHTA and CDR2 as FQGNSA. V was shortened by 5 bases and J by 8 bases, with 16 bases between the two germline ends. This chain's CDR3 is CASSQWGAMYEQFF. DNA for the CDR3: TGTGCCAGCAGCCAGTGGGGGGCGATGTATGAGCAGTTCTTC. The full variable domain, in which reference TRBV7-2 and TRBJ2-1 provide the parts outside the CDR3, is GAGVSQSPSNKVTEKGKDVELRCDPISGHTALYWYRQSLGQGLEFLIYFQGNSAPDKSGLPSDRFSAERTGGSVSTLTIQRTQQEDSAVYLCASSQWGAMYEQFFGPGTRLTVL.

The J gene is TRBJ2-1, the V gene TRBV11-2; 8 bases map to TRBD1. V shed 5 bases and J 2 bases; nucleotides not matched to a gene: 5. Germline V gives CDR1 SGHAT, CDR2 FQNNGV. CDR3 size: 15 residues. The CDR3 loop reads CASSLGQGPYNEQFF. In DNA, the CDR3 is TGTGCCAGCAGCCTCGGACAGGGTCCCTACAATGAGCAGTTCTTC. Full variable domain (missing parts from reference TRBV11-2 and TRBJ2-1): EAGVAQSPRYKIIEKRQSVAFWCNPISGHATLYWYQQILGQGPKLLIQFQNNGVVDDSQLPKDRFSAERLKGVDSTLKIQPAKLEDSAVYLCASSLGQGPYNEQFFGPGTRLTVL.